The next 30 T cell receptor beta chains were all read from a single sample in a study of blood T cell repertoires in COVID-19. Profiled with immunoSEQ multiplex PCR; TCRdb holds only in-frame clones, not every one. The sample has about 160,000 clones; about 92% are singletons. The material sequenced was peripheral blood. Receptors were obtained from a man in his 60s with active or convalescent COVID-19.

The chain uses TRBV6-5 and TRBJ1-1; TRBD1 matches at 7 bases. The CDR3 length is 15 residues. The ends lost 7 bases at V and 1 base at J; junction bases unmatched: 9. Germline V CDR1 and CDR2: MNHEY, SVGAGI. Here the CDR3 DNA reads TGTGCCAGCAACCCACAGGGGCCCTCGAACACTGAAGCTTTCTTT. This encodes CASNPQGPSNTEAFF.

The chain employs TRBV29-1 and TRBJ2-1, with D unclear. V dropped 4 bases and J dropped 5 bases, with 12 bases sitting between them. The germline gives CDR1 SQVTM, CDR2 ANQGSEA. The CDR3 has 13 residues. CDR3 region: CSVAARGHNEQFF. CDR3 bases: TGCAGCGTTGCTGCGCGTGGGCACAATGAGCAGTTCTTC.

The chain links TRBV14 to TRBJ2-1; 8 bases fit TRBD2. Trimming removed 1 base from V and 5 bases from J; junction bases left unmatched: 7. The CDR3 loop spans 16 amino acids. Looked up from germline, CDR1 is SGHDN and CDR2 is FVKESK. The CDR3 region has the DNA TGTGCCAGCAGCCAAGTTGGGCGGGGGGAACACAATGAGCAGTTCTTC. Amino acids: CASSQVGRGEHNEQFF.

The chain links TRBV20-1 to TRBJ1-2, with 8 bases that match TRBD1. Germline CDR1 is DFQATT and CDR2 is SNEGSKA (reference sequence). The trim removed 3 bases at V and 2 bases at J, leaving 8 bases unmatched. This CDR3 has 15 amino acids. CDR3 in amino acids: CSASKSGGFNYGYTF. CDR3 sequence (DNA): TGCAGTGCTAGTAAATCAGGGGGCTTCAACTATGGCTACACCTTC.

The chain joins TRBV5-1 to TRBJ2-1; 12 nucleotides align to TRBD2. The CDR3 runs 18 residues. Germline CDR1 SGHRS, CDR2 YFSETQ. V lost 0 bases, J lost 0 bases, and 4 bases stayed unmatched. Written as DNA, the CDR3 is TGCGCCAGCAGCTTGGGACTAGCGGGGGCCAACTCCTACAATGAGCAGTTCTTC. The encoded protein is CASSLGLAGANSYNEQFF.

The chain links TRBV11-2 to TRBJ2-5; 8 positions agree with TRBD2. Losses at the gene ends were 5 bases for V and 5 bases for J; bases not matched to a gene: 13. This CDR3 region has 16 residues. The V gene's germline CDR1 is SGHAT and CDR2 FQNNGV. The CDR3 spells CASSPGGGMDVETQYF. In DNA form, the CDR3 reads TGTGCCAGCAGCCCCGGGGGGGGCATGGATGTGGAGACCCAGTACTTC.

The chain uses TRBV7-2 and TRBJ1-4; 7 bases are shared with TRBD1. Germline V gene lookup returns CDR1 SGHTA and CDR2 FQGNSA. Trimming at V came to 5 bases and at J to 8 bases, leaving 11 bases not matched to a gene. CDR3 length: 15 residues. The CDR3 loop is CASSLLDRFNEKLFF. The DNA of the CDR3 is TGTGCCAGCAGCCTATTGGACAGGTTCAACGAAAAACTGTTTTTT.

CDR3 nucleotide sequence: TGTGCCAGCAGCTCTGGGAGGACTTCGTTGAGGGATACGCAGTATTTT. Encoded protein: CASSSGRTSLRDTQYF. J is TRBJ2-3 and V is TRBV7-2, with D possibly being TRBD2 (6 bases). Germline CDR1 is SGHTA and CDR2 is FQGNSA. V lost 4 bases, J lost 6 bases, and 20 bases lay in between. The CDR3 sequence is 16 residues long.

The chain recombines TRBV10-2 with TRBJ1-3; D might be TRBD1 (5 bases). There are 15 residues in the CDR3. CDR1 is WSHSY, CDR2 SAAADI, per germline. Trimming shortened V by 3 bases and J by 0 bases, and 9 bases separated the two germline ends. CDR3 sequence reads: CASSDRTSSGNTIYF. In DNA, the CDR3 is TGCGCCAGCAGTGACAGGACATCCTCTGGAAACACCATATATTTT.

This chain joins TRBV2 and TRBJ2-1; 14 bases align to TRBD2. Germline CDR1 SNHLY, CDR2 FYNNEI. Losses at the gene ends were 6 bases for V and 4 bases for J; bases not matched to a gene: 11. This CDR3 has 18 amino acids. DNA of the CDR3: TGTGCCAGCAGCCGTCCCGGGACTAGCGGGAGTGTGTACAATGAGCAGTTCTTC. Translation gives CASSRPGTSGSVYNEQFF. The entire variable domain, with the rest obtained from reference TRBV2 and TRBJ2-1, is as follows: EPEVTQTPSHQVTQMGQEVILRCVPISNHLYFYWYRQILGQKVEFLVSFYNNEISEKSEIFDDQFSVERPDGSNFTLKIRSTKLEDSAMYFCASSRPGTSGSVYNEQFFGPGTRLTVL.

The chain links TRBV6-6 to TRBJ2-7, with TRBD1 matching 9 bases. Looked up from germline, CDR1 is MNHNY and CDR2 is SVGAGI (reference sequence). The CDR3 length is 16 residues. The J segment lost 5 bases and the V segment lost 0 bases, leaving 8 bases of the junction unmatched. The CDR3 protein is CASSYSRTGASDEQYF. CDR3 DNA: TGTGCCAGCAGTTACTCGAGGACAGGGGCATCCGACGAGCAGTACTTC.

This rearrangement joins TRBV11-2 to TRBJ1-2; D gene ambiguous. This CDR3 has 13 amino acids. V dropped 4 bases and J dropped 1 base, with 7 bases sitting between them. Germline loops: CDR1 SGHAT, CDR2 FQNNGV. CDR3 DNA: TGTGCCAGCAGCTCCCCGAGTAACTATGGCTACACCTTC. Translating it yields CASSSPSNYGYTF.

This clone was recorded a few times. CDR3 in DNA: TGTGCCAGCAGTGAAACGGGTCACGAGCAGTACTTC. The encoded protein is CASSETGHEQYF. V gene TRBV25-1 combines with J gene TRBJ2-7; no clear D. Germline V gene sequence: CDR1 MGHDK, CDR2 SYGVNS. Trimming removed 2 bases at V and 5 bases at J, with 7 bases between. The CDR3 runs to 12 residues.

This clone was recorded only once. The chain couples TRBV12-3 or TRBV12-4 to TRBJ1-5; D ambiguous. CDR3 length equals 13 residues. V was clipped by 6 bases and J by 4 bases, with 10 bases between them. The CDR3 reads CASSRGINQPQHF. In DNA, the CDR3 is TGTGCCAGCAGCCGAGGGATTAATCAGCCCCAGCATTTT.

This rearrangement joins TRBV5-1 to TRBJ1-4; D perhaps matches TRBD1 (5 bases). The germline gives CDR1 SGHRS, CDR2 YFSETQ. Trimming removed 0 bases from V and 8 bases from J, with 11 bases in between. The CDR3 contains 14 residues. CDR3 DNA: TGCGCCAGCAGCTTGGGGCAGGGTACGGAAAAACTGTTTTTT. Translated: CASSLGQGTEKLFF.

The rearrangement links TRBV12-3 or TRBV12-4 to TRBJ2-5, with 8 bases that match TRBD2. This CDR3 spans 13 amino acids. V lost 6 bases and J lost 2; bases outside the gene matches: 2. CDR3 protein: CASRVAGQETQYF. CDR3 nucleotides: TGTGCCAGCAGGGTAGCGGGGCAAGAGACCCAGTACTTC.

The chain has TRBV6-5 and TRBJ2-1; D might be TRBD2 (6 bases). V lost 11 bases to trimming and J lost 4 bases, with 15 bases between them. Germline CDR1 is MNHEY and CDR2 is SVGAGI. This CDR3 region has 13 residues. In DNA form, the CDR3 reads TGTGCCGCCCGGGCGGGGACTTACAATGAGCAGTTCTTC. Amino acids: CAARAGTYNEQFF.

The V and J genes are TRBV24-1 and TRBJ1-2, with 8 bases that match TRBD1. With V trimmed by 3 bases and J by 5 bases, 1 base remained unmatched. This CDR3 has 13 residues. Germline CDR1 reads KGHDR; CDR2 reads SFDVKD. CDR3 loop: CATSDTGGYGYTF. Here the CDR3 DNA reads TGTGCCACCAGTGATACAGGGGGTTATGGCTACACCTTC.

The CDR3 DNA follows: TGTGCCAGCTCACCCCGTGAGGGAGATGGCTACACCTTC. Its protein product is CASSPREGDGYTF. V gene TRBV18 combines with J gene TRBJ1-2; D is uncertain. This CDR3 has 13 residues. CDR1 KGHSH and CDR2 LQKENI come from the germline V gene. The V end lost 3 bases, the J end lost 6 bases, and 11 bases lay between the germline ends.

This chain joins TRBV27 and TRBJ1-2, with a weak D call TRBD1 (5 bases). The CDR3 extends over 13 amino acids. V dropped 2 bases and J dropped 2 bases, with 6 bases sitting between them. CDR1 is MNHEY, CDR2 SMNVEV, per germline (reference sequence). CDR3 region: CASSLKGNYGYTF. CDR3 nucleotide sequence: TGTGCCAGCAGTTTAAAGGGGAACTATGGCTACACCTTC.

DNA of the CDR3: TGTGCCAGCAGCCTCACAGGGATGGGCAATCAGCCCCAGCATTTT. Encoded protein: CASSLTGMGNQPQHF. The rearrangement joins TRBV2 to TRBJ1-5, with D maybe TRBD1 (6 bases). CDR1 and CDR2 from the germline V gene are SNHLY and FYNNEI. Trimming removed 6 bases at V and 2 bases at J, with 14 bases between. CDR3 length: 15 amino acids.

The J gene is TRBJ2-5, the V gene TRBV3-1 (or the pseudogene TRBV3-2), with 10 bases aligning to TRBD2. CDR1 LGHDT and CDR2 YNNKEL come from the germline V gene (reference sequence). Trimming cost V 3 bases and J 5 bases; bases outside gene matches: 15. This CDR3 comprises 18 residues. The CDR3 sequence is CASSQRTQRGGRGETQYF. CDR3 DNA sequence: TGTGCCAGCAGCCAGCGTACCCAGCGGGGGGGCAGGGGGGAGACCCAGTACTTC.

The V and J genes are TRBV6-1 and TRBJ2-7, with TRBD1 identical over 12 bases. Germline V gene sequence: CDR1 MNHNS, CDR2 SASEGT. Trimming cost V 3 bases and J 7 bases; bases outside gene matches: 7. The CDR3 contains 15 residues. CDR3 sequence (DNA): TGTGCCAGCAGTGACCCCGGGACAGGGGGCTGGGAGCAGTACTTC. Amino acids: CASSDPGTGGWEQYF.

This clone was counted once. The chain joins TRBV6-5 to TRBJ2-2; possibly TRBD1 for D (6 bases). Trimming took off 5 bases at V and 5 bases at J, with 15 bases between the two ends. Germline lookup yields CDR1 MNHEY and CDR2 SVGAGI. The CDR3 runs 15 residues. The CDR3 protein is CASSQRQARTGELFF. The CDR3 nucleotides are TGTGCCAGCAGTCAACGACAGGCGCGGACCGGGGAGCTGTTTTTT.

The chain couples TRBV29-1 to TRBJ2-1, with 9 bases identical to TRBD1. There are 15 residues in the CDR3. Trimming took 7 bases from V and 6 from J; bases not matched to a gene: 13. In germline, CDR1 is SQVTM, CDR2 ANQGSEA. The chain's CDR3 is CSASLSGTGINEQFF. Written as DNA, the CDR3 is TGCAGCGCCTCACTAAGCGGGACAGGGATCAATGAGCAGTTCTTC.

This clone appeared a single time. The chain employs TRBV7-8 and TRBJ2-3; a possible D gene is TRBD1 (5 bases). The CDR3 is 13 residues long. V lost 5 bases, J lost 11 bases, and 17 bases lay in between. From germline, CDR1 is SGHVS and CDR2 FQNEAQ. The CDR3: CASSRTRLLEQYF. The CDR3 nucleotides read TGTGCCAGCAGCCGGACACGGCTCCTCGAGCAGTATTTT.

The chain carries TRBV9 and TRBJ2-5; 10 bases fit TRBD2. CDR1 is SGDLS, CDR2 YYNGEE, per germline. Unmatched junction bases numbered 8, after V lost 4 bases and J lost 5 bases. CDR3 length: 15 amino acids. The CDR3 protein is CASSPRTSGSETQYF. Here the CDR3 DNA reads TGTGCCAGCAGCCCTAGGACTAGCGGAAGTGAGACCCAGTACTTC. The whole variable domain, filled in from reference TRBV9 and TRBJ2-5, reads DSGVTQTPKHLITATGQRVTLRCSPRSGDLSVYWYQQSLDQGLQFLIQYYNGEERAKGNILERFSAQQFPDLHSELNLSSLELGDSALYFCASSPRTSGSETQYFGPGTRLLVL.

The chain is built from TRBV28 and TRBJ1-1, with TRBD1 matching over 8 bases. With 8 bases clipped from V and 1 base from J, the junction kept 3 bases outside the gene matches. This CDR3 is built from 13 residues. The germline CDR1 and CDR2 sequences are MDHEN and SYDVKM. CDR3 nucleotide sequence: TGTGCCAGCTGGGACAGGAAGAACACTGAAGCTTTCTTT. Translating gives CASWDRKNTEAFF.

The V and J genes are TRBV9 and TRBJ2-1; TRBD2 matches at 11 bases. This CDR3 is 15 amino acids long. Germline lookup yields CDR1 SGDLS and CDR2 YYNGEE. J lost 6 bases, V lost 3 bases, and 5 bases had no gene match. The CDR3 sequence is CASSELAGVPNEQFF. The DNA of the CDR3 is TGTGCCAGCAGCGAACTAGCGGGAGTACCCAATGAGCAGTTCTTC.

J is TRBJ2-2 and V is TRBV10-1, with TRBD2 matching over 8 bases. Trimming cost V 8 bases and J 1 base; bases outside gene matches: 3. The germline V gene has CDR1 WNHNN and CDR2 SYGVQD (reference sequence). The CDR3 runs 14 residues. This CDR3 is CASSSGGNTGELFF. DNA for the CDR3: TGCGCCAGCTCGAGCGGGGGGAACACCGGGGAGCTGTTTTTT.